This TCR beta chain was sequenced during a study of CD8 T cells in ankylosing spondylitis. Using its own MiXCR run on the 5' RACE reads, TCRdb lists one record per CDR3 protein. Among some 240,000 distinct CDR3 sequences listed, around 25% were seen once. After removal of 5 bases from V and 7 bases from J, the junction contained 11 bases not matched to a gene. Germline V gives CDR1 MNHNS, CDR2 SASEGT. This CDR3 is 15 amino acids long. The receptor was derived from a male donor with ankylosing spondylitis or in good health (not recorded which). The chain employs TRBV6-1 and TRBJ2-1; 7 bases are a match to TRBD1. The sequenced sample was blood, either unsorted or a sorted T cell fraction (not recorded which). The CDR3 DNA is TGTGCCAGCAGTCCCCGGGACAGCGTGGCAAATGAGCAGTTCTTC. Translating it yields CASSPRDSVANEQFF.